Below are 13 T cell receptor beta chains sequenced from a single sample in a study of cytomegalovirus exposure and HLA in healthy donors. 60 Vbeta and 13 Jbeta primers were used in PCR. The assay was immunoSEQ multiplex PCR, and TCRdb's table has in-frame clones only and misses some. The table lists over 150,000 clones, roughly 80% of them singletons, with more than 3.5% in the top ten. The sequenced sample consisted of PBMCs. These receptors were collected from a man younger than 40 in good health and CMV-seropositive.

This clone was detected once. The V and J genes are TRBV7-9 and TRBJ2-5, with TRBD1 matching 9 bases. After removal of 5 bases from V and 2 bases from J, the junction contained 6 bases not matched to a gene. The CDR3 has 15 residues. Germline CDR1 SEHNR, CDR2 FQNEAQ (reference sequence). The CDR3 loop reads CASSDRGYTQETQYF. As DNA, the CDR3 is TGTGCCAGCAGCGACAGGGGGTATACTCAAGAGACCCAGTACTTC.

The chain has TRBV27 and TRBJ2-1, with TRBD1 matching over 8 bases. J lost 7 bases, V lost 2 bases, and 7 bases had no gene match. This CDR3 region has 15 residues. The V gene's germline CDR1 is MNHEY and CDR2 SMNVEV (reference sequence). For the CDR3, the DNA is TGTGCCAGCAGTTTACAGGGGGCTATGGGGAATGAGCAGTTCTTC. As protein: CASSLQGAMGNEQFF.

This clone appeared a few times. The same CDR3 arises from other DNA sequences in this sample as well. V gene TRBV6-1 combines with J gene TRBJ1-4, with 7 bases fitting TRBD1. CDR1 is MNHNS and CDR2 is SASEGT in the germline V gene. V lost 0 bases to trimming and J lost 7 bases; unmatched junction nucleotides: 5. The CDR3 length is 15 residues. CDR3 bases: TGTGCCAGCAGTGAAGCGAGAGGGGGCGTTGAAAAACTGTTTTTT. Protein sequence: CASSEARGGVEKLFF.

This chain links TRBV19 with TRBJ2-5; 7 bases fit TRBD2. Unmatched junction bases numbered 7, after V lost 6 bases and J lost 0 bases. This CDR3 has 15 amino acids. Germline V gene sequence: CDR1 LNHDA, CDR2 SQIVND (reference sequence). The CDR3: CASSRGGGNQETQYF. CDR3 DNA sequence: TGTGCCAGTAGCCGCGGGGGAGGTAACCAAGAGACCCAGTACTTC.

This clone appeared a few times. Other nucleotide sequences in the sample specify the same CDR3. V usage is TRBV28 and J usage is TRBJ1-3, with 7 bases aligning to TRBD1. Germline assignment: CDR1 MDHEN and CDR2 SYDVKM. There are 15 residues in the CDR3. The junction had 5 bases not matched to a gene; V was cut back by 6 bases and J by 0 bases. In nucleotides, the CDR3 is TGTGCCAGCAGGTCGACAGGGAACTCTGGAAACACCATATATTTT. Translated, it gives CASRSTGNSGNTIYF.

V usage is TRBV7-2 and J usage is TRBJ2-2; D ambiguous. Trimming pared 4 bases from V and 2 bases from J, leaving 8 bases between. Germline V gives CDR1 SGHTA, CDR2 FQGNSA. CDR3 length: 14 residues. The CDR3 is CASSWSANTGELFF. The CDR3 coding sequence is TGTGCCAGCAGCTGGAGCGCCAACACCGGGGAGCTGTTTTTT.

V and J are TRBV4-1 and TRBJ1-3, with D perhaps matching TRBD1 (6 bases). This CDR3 region has 17 residues. Trimming cost V 2 bases and J 0 bases, with 14 bases left between them. Germline assignment: CDR1 MGHRA and CDR2 YSYEKL. The DNA of the CDR3 is TGCGCCAGCAGCCAAAGGGCAGGGGCGAGCTCTGGAAACACCATATATTTT. This gives the protein CASSQRAGASSGNTIYF.

The chain joins TRBV19 to TRBJ1-1; D is ambiguous. The germline CDR1 and CDR2 sequences are LNHDA and SQIVND (reference sequence). The germline V and J ends were trimmed by 3 bases and 4 bases, with 9 bases remaining between them. This CDR3 is 13 amino acids long. In nucleotides, the CDR3 is TGTGCCAGTAGTATGGGAGGACTCACTGAAGCTTTCTTT. Protein product: CASSMGGLTEAFF.

This sequence joins TRBV9 and TRBJ1-1; 7 bases align to TRBD1. The CDR3 consists of 12 residues. Unmatched junction bases numbered 1, after V lost 2 bases and J lost 6 bases. The germline gives CDR1 SGDLS, CDR2 YYNGEE. The DNA for the CDR3 is TGTGCCAGCAGCGTCGGGACAGCTGAAGCTTTCTTT. As protein: CASSVGTAEAFF.

The V and J genes are TRBV15 and TRBJ2-5, with 10 bases fitting TRBD1. Matching the DNA end better, TRBJ2-7 makes the J call doubtful. The CDR3 is 14 residues long. The V gene's germline CDR1 is LNHNV and CDR2 YYDKDF (reference sequence). The CDR3 is CATSKDRGVNEQYF. The CDR3 DNA reads TGTGCCACCAGCAAGGACAGGGGGGTCAACGAGCAGTACTTC.

This clone was observed a few times. The chain links TRBV11-2 to TRBJ2-1; 9 positions agree with TRBD1. Germline trimming cut 4 bases from V and 6 bases from J; bases unmatched to any gene: 10. The CDR3 consists of 16 residues. Germline V gene lookup returns CDR1 SGHAT and CDR2 FQNNGV. The CDR3 DNA reads TGTGCCAGCAGCTCGACGACCGGGACAGGGTCCAATGAGCAGTTCTTC. It is translated as CASSSTTGTGSNEQFF. The complete variable domain, with remaining parts taken from reference TRBV11-2 and TRBJ2-1, reads EAGVAQSPRYKIIEKRQSVAFWCNPISGHATLYWYQQILGQGPKLLIQFQNNGVVDDSQLPKDRFSAERLKGVDSTLKIQPAKLEDSAVYLCASSSTTGTGSNEQFFGPGTRLTVL.

The chain combines TRBV5-4 with TRBJ2-3; tentative D call: TRBD1 (6 bases). CDR3 length equals 13 residues. Germline-derived CDR1 and CDR2 are SGHNT and YYREEE (reference sequence). The germline V and J ends were trimmed by 7 bases and 6 bases, with 15 bases remaining between them. CDR3 sequence (DNA): TGTGCCAGCGCTGTCGATCAGGGGGATACGCAGTATTTT. This translates into CASAVDQGDTQYF. Based on the CDR3 plus reference TRBV5-4 and TRBJ2-3, the full variable domain is ETGVTQSPTHLIKTRGQQVTLRCSSQSGHNTVSWYQQALGQGPQFIFQYYREEENGRGNFPPRFSGLQFPNYSSELNVNALELDDSALYLCASAVDQGDTQYFGPGTRLTVL.

This sequence joins TRBV12-5 and TRBJ1-5; tentative D call: TRBD1 (6 bases). Germline-derived CDR1 and CDR2 are LGHNT and FRNRAP. The CDR3 runs 14 residues. V was cut by 4 bases and J by 4 bases, with 11 bases left in between. The CDR3 DNA reads as TGTGCTAGTGGTTCCGGACAGCCGAATCAGCCCCAGCATTTT. Encoded protein: CASGSGQPNQPQHF.